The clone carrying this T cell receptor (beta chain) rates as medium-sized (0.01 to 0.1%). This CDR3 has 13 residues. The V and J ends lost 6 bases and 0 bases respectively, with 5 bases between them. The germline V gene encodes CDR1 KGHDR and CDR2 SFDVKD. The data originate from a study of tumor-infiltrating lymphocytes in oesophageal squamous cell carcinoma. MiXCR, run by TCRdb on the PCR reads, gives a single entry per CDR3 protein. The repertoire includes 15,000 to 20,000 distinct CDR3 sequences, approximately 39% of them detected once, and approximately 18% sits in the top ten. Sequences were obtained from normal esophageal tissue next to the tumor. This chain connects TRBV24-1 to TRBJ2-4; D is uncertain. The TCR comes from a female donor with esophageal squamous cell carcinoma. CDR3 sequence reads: CATSSLAKNIQYF. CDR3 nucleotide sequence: TGTGCCACCAGTAGTCTAGCCAAAAACATTCAGTACTTC.